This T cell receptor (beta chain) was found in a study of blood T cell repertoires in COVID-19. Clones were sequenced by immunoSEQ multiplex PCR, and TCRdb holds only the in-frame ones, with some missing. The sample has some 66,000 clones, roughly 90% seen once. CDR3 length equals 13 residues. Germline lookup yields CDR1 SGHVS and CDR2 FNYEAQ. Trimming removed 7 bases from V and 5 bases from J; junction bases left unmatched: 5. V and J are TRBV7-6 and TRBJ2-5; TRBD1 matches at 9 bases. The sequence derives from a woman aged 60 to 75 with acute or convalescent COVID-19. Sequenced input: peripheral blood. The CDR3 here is CASMTGGMETQYF. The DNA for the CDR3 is TGTGCCAGCATGACAGGGGGAATGGAGACCCAGTACTTC.